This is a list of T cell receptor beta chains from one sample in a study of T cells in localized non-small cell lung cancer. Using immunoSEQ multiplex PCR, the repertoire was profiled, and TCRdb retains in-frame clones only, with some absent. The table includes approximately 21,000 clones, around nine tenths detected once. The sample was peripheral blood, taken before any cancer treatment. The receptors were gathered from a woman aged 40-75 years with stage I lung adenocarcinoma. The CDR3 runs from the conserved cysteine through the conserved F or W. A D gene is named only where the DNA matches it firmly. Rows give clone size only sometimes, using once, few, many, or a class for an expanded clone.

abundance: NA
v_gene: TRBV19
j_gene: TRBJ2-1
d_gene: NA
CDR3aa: CASTDRRGPYNEQFF
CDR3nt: TGTGCCAGCACCGATCGGAGAGGGCCCTACAATGAGCAGTTCTTC

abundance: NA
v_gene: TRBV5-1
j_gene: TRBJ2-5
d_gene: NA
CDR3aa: CASRLGTAQETQYF
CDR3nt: TGCGCCAGCAGACTTGGGACGGCTCAAGAGACCCAGTACTTC

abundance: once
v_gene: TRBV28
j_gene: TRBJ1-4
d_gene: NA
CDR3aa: CASRSGSNEKLFF
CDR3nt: TGTGCCAGCAGATCGGGATCGAATGAAAAACTGTTTTTT

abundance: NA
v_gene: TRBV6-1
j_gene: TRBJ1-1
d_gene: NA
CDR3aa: CASSRVTRTEAFF
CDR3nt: TGTGCCAGCAGCCGGGTCACGCGGACTGAAGCTTTCTTT

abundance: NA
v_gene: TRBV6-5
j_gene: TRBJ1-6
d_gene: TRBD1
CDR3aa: CATRQGSSPLHF
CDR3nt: TGTGCCACCCGACAGGGCAGTTCACCCCTCCACTTT

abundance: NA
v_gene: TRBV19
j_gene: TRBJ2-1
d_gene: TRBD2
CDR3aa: CASSENRDYFFDEQFF
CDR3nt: TGTGCCAGTAGTGAGAATAGGGACTATTTTTTCGATGAGCAGTTCTTC

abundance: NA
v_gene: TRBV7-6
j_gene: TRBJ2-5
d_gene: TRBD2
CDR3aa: CASSQSGNQETQYF
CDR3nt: TGTGCCAGCAGCCAAAGCGGGAACCAAGAGACCCAGTACTTC

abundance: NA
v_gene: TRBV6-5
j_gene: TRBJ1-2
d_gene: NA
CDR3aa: CASSYERQTGYTF
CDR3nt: TGTGCCAGCAGTTACGAGCGGCAGACTGGCTACACCTTC

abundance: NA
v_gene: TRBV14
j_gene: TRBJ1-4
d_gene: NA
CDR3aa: CASSRPGLRLFF
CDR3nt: TGTGCCAGCAGCCGCCCGGGACTTAGACTGTTTTTT

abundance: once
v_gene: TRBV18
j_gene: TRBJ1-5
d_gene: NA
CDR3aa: CASSPGDQPQHF
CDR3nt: TGTGCCAGCTCACCAGGGGATCAGCCCCAGCATTTT

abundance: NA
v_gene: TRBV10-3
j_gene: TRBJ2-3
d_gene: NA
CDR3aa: CASSSTTDTQYF
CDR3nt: TGTGCCAGCTCCAGTACCACAGATACGCAGTATTTT

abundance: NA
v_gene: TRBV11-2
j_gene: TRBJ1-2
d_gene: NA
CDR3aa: CASSLPPTGRGYTF
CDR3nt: TGTGCCAGCAGCTTACCACCGACAGGTCGCGGCTACACCTTC

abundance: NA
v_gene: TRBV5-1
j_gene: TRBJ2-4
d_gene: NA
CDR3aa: CASNKVGTTVPGNIQYF
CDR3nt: TGCGCCAGCAATAAAGTGGGGACAACCGTACCGGGGAACATTCAGTACTTC

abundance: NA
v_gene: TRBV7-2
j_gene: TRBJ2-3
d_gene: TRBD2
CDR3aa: CASSLDFLAEAPENF
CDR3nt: TGTGCCAGCAGCTTAGATTTCCTAGCGGAGGCCCCAGAAAATTTT

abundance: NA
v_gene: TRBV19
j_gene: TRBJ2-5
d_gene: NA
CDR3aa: CASSIQGTEKTQYF
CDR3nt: TGTGCCAGTAGTATCCAGGGAACCGAAAAGACCCAGTACTTC

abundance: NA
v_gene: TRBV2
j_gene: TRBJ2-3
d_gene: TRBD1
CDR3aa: CASSEWGQGADTQYF
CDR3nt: TGTGCCAGCAGTGAATGGGGACAGGGGGCAGATACGCAGTATTTT

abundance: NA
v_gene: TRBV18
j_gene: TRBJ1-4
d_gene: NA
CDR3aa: CASSPSGGRTNEKLFF
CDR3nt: TGTGCCAGCTCACCATCGGGGGGAAGAACTAATGAAAAACTGTTTTTT

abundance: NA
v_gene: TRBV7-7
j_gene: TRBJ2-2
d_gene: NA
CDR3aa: CASSLVRGGELFF
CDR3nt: TGTGCCAGCAGCTTAGTACGTGGCGGGGAGCTGTTTTTT

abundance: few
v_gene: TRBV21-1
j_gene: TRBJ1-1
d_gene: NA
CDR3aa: CASPTQGKRNTEAFF
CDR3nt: TGTGCCAGCCCGACACAGGGAAAAAGGAACACTGAAGCTTTCTTT

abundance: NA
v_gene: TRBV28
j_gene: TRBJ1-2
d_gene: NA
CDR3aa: CASSAPGVGNYGYTF
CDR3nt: TGTGCCAGCAGTGCCCCAGGGGTAGGGAACTATGGCTACACCTTC

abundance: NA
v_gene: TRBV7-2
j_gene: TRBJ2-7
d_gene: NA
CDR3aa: CASSLFFSSGYEQYF
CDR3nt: TGTGCCAGCAGCTTATTTTTTAGTAGCGGATACGAGCAGTACTTC

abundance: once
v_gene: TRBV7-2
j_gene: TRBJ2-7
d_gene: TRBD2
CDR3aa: CASSLTRLAGAYEQYF
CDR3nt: TGTGCCAGCAGCTTAACTCGGCTAGCGGGAGCCTACGAGCAGTACTTC

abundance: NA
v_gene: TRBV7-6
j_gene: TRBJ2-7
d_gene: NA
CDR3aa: CASSLRQAAYEQYF
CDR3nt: TGTGCCAGCAGCTTGAGACAGGCCGCCTACGAGCAGTACTTC

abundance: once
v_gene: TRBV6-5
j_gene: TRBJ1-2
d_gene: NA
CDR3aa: CASSYSPVGGYTF
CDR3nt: TGTGCCAGCAGTTACTCTCCGGTCGGTGGCTACACCTTC

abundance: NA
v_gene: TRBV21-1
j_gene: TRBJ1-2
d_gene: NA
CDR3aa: CASSKYTGRDGYTF
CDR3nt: TGTGCCAGCAGCAAATACACGGGGAGAGATGGCTACACCTTC